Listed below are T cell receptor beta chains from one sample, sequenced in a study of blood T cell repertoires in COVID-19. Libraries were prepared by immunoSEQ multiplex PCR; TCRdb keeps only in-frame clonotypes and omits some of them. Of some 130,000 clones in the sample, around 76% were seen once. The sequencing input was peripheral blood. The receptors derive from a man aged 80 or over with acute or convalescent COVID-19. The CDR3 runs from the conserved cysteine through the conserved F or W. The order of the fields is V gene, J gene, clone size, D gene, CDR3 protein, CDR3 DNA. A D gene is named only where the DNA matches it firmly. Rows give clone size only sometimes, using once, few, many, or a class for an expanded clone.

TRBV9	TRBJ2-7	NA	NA	CASSLGSGAYEQYF	TGTGCCAGCAGCTTAGGGTCAGGGGCATACGAGCAGTACTTC
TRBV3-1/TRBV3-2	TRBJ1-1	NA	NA	CASSQFWNTEAFF	TGTGCCAGCAGCCAATTCTGGAACACTGAAGCTTTCTTT
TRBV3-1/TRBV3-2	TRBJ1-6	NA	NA	CASSQDRSPLHF	TGTGCCAGCAGCCAAGATCGTTCACCCCTCCACTTT
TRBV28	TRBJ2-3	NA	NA	CASNRQNTDTQYF	TGTGCCAGCAATCGTCAGAACACAGATACGCAGTATTTT
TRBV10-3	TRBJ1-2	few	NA	CAIRKEPGIYGYTF	TGTGCCATCAGGAAAGAACCGGGAATCTATGGCTACACCTTC
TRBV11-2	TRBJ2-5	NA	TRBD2	CASRSGGARETQYF	TGTGCCAGCAGGAGCGGGGGGGCTAGGGAGACCCAGTACTTC
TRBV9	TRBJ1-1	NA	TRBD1	CASSAQPGQGYGTEAFF	TGTGCCAGCAGCGCCCAACCGGGACAGGGTTATGGCACTGAAGCTTTCTTT
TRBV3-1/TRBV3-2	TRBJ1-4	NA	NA	CASSQRREKLFF	TGTGCCAGCAGCCAAAGGAGGGAAAAACTGTTTTTT
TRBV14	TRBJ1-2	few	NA	CASSQERGLGYTF	TGTGCCAGCAGCCAAGAACGCGGTTTAGGCTACACCTTC
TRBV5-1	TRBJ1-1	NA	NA	CASSQGQSLTEAFF	TGCGCCAGCAGCCAAGGACAGAGCCTCACTGAAGCTTTCTTT
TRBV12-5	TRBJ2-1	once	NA	CASGSSVSYNEQFF	TGTGCTAGTGGTTCGTCCGTGTCTTACAATGAGCAGTTCTTC
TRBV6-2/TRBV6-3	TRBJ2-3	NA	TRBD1	CASSYSLGQGFTDTQYF	TGTGCCAGCAGTTACTCCCTGGGACAGGGATTCACAGATACGCAGTATTTT
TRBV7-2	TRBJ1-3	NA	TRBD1	CASSSTGANTIYF	TGTGCCAGCAGCTCCACAGGGGCAAACACCATATATTTT
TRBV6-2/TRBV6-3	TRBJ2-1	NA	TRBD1	CASSRGQGLREQFF	TGTGCCAGCAGCCGTGGACAGGGTTTGCGGGAGCAGTTCTTC
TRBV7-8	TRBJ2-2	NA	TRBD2	CASSLGLAGYTGELFF	TGTGCCAGCAGCTTAGGGCTAGCGGGGTACACCGGGGAGCTGTTTTTT
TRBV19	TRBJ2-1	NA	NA	CASMVRGGREQFF	TGTGCCAGTATGGTGAGGGGGGGCCGTGAGCAGTTCTTC
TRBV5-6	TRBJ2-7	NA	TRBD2	CASSVTELARYEQYF	TGTGCCAGCAGCGTTACGGAACTAGCGAGATACGAGCAGTACTTC
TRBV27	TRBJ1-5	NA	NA	CASSLTGNQPQHF	TGTGCCAGCAGTTTAACAGGCAATCAGCCCCAGCATTTT
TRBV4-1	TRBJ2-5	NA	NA	CASSQAPRLGETQYF	TGCGCCAGCAGCCAAGCCCCGAGACTAGGGGAGACCCAGTACTTC
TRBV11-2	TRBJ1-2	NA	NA	CASSLADYGYTF	TGTGCCAGCAGCTTGGCAGACTATGGCTACACCTTC
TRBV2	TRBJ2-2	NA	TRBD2	CASSTTGSGGIGLFF	TGTGCCAGCAGTACAACGGGGAGCGGGGGCATCGGGCTGTTTTTT
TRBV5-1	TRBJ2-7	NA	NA	CASSLAIRSEGYEQYF	TGCGCCAGCAGCTTGGCGATTCGGAGTGAGGGTTACGAGCAGTACTTC
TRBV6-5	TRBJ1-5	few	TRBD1	CATRTGPYSNQPQHF	TGTGCCACCCGGACAGGTCCTTATAGCAATCAGCCCCAGCATTTT
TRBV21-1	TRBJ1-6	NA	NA	CASSPRTGDNSPLHF	TGTGCCAGCAGCCCCAGGACAGGGGATAATTCACCCCTCCACTTT
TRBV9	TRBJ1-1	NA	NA	CASSVDLRGGEAFF	TGTGCCAGCAGCGTAGACCTTCGGGGGGGCGAGGCTTTCTTT
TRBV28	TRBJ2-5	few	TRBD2	CASSSLRRASGGGETQYF	TGTGCCAGCAGTTCTCTACGGCGGGCCAGCGGGGGGGGAGAGACCCAGTACTTC
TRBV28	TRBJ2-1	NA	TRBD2	CASSSTSGGNNEQFF	TGTGCCAGCAGTTCTACTAGCGGGGGAAACAATGAGCAGTTCTTC
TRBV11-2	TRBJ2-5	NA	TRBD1	CASSLQGQAQETQYF	TGTGCCAGCAGCTTACAGGGACAGGCCCAAGAGACCCAGTACTTC
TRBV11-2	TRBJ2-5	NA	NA	CASSFYRTGQRTQYF	TGTGCCAGCAGCTTTTATAGGACCGGACAGCGGACCCAGTACTTC
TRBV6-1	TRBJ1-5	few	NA	CASSEKHYSNQPQHF	TGTGCCAGCAGTGAGAAGCACTATAGCAATCAGCCCCAGCATTTT
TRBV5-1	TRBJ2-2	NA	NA	CASSLPTGNTGELFF	TGCGCCAGCAGCTTACCGACAGGCAACACCGGGGAGCTGTTTTTT
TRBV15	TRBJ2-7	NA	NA	CATSRERGLSYEQYF	TGTGCCACCAGCAGAGAAAGGGGACTTTCCTACGAGCAGTACTTC
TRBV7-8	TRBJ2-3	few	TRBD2	CASSLAGGPRNTQYF	TGTGCCAGCAGCCTAGCGGGGGGGCCGAGAAATACGCAGTATTTT
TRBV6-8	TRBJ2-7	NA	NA	CASSSRKGAYEQYF	TGTGCCAGCAGCTCAAGGAAGGGGGCCTACGAGCAGTACTTC
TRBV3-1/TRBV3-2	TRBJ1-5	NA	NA	CASSQGQISQPQHF	TGTGCCAGCAGCCAAGGACAGATCTCTCAGCCCCAGCATTTT
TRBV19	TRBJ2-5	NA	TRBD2	CATHDRGGAGETQYF	TGTGCCACCCACGACCGGGGAGGGGCGGGAGAGACCCAGTACTTC
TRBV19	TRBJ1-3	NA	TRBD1	CASSATGGSGNTIYF	TGTGCCAGTAGTGCGACAGGGGGCTCTGGAAACACCATATATTTT
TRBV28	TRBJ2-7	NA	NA	CASSSPRHRGYEQYF	TGTGCCAGCAGTTCCCCTAGGCATCGGGGCTACGAGCAGTACTTC
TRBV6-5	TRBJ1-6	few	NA	CASSYEPEGSPLHF	TGTGCCAGCAGTTATGAGCCAGAGGGTTCACCCCTCCACTTT
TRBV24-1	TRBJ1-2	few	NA	CATSDRDTGYTF	TGTGCCACCAGTGACCGGGACACTGGCTACACCTTC
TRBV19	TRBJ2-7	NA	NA	CASSIGQGEEEQYF	TGTGCCAGTAGTATTGGCCAGGGGGAGGAGGAGCAGTACTTC
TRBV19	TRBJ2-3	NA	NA	CASRQFDTDTQYF	TGTGCCAGTAGACAGTTCGACACAGATACGCAGTATTTT
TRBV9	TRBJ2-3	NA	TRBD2	CASSVVAGGDTDTQYF	TGTGCCAGCAGCGTAGTAGCGGGGGGAGACACAGATACGCAGTATTTT
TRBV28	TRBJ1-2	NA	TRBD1	CASSLDRGGYGYTF	TGTGCCAGCAGTTTAGACAGGGGGGGCTATGGCTACACCTTC
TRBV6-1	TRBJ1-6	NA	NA	CASSEAAAYNSPLHF	TGTGCCAGCAGTGAAGCGGCCGCTTATAATTCACCCCTCCACTTT
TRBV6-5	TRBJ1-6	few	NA	CASSYSTDSPLHF	TGTGCCAGCAGTTACTCGACAGATTCACCCCTCCACTTT
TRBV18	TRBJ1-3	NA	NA	CASSPASGNTIYF	TGTGCCAGCTCACCGGCCAGTGGAAACACCATATATTTT
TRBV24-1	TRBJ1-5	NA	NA	CATSETGFGNQPQHF	TGTGCCACCAGTGAAACAGGGTTCGGCAATCAGCCCCAGCATTTT
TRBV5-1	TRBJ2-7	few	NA	CASSLATATYEQYF	TGCGCCAGCAGCTTAGCGACAGCAACCTACGAGCAGTACTTC
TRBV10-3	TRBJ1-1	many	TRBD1	CAISGTGAEAFF	TGTGCCATCAGTGGGACAGGGGCTGAAGCTTTCTTT
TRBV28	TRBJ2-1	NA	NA	CASTPGGDFPYNEQFF	TGTGCCAGCACCCCCGGAGGGGACTTCCCCTACAATGAGCAGTTCTTC
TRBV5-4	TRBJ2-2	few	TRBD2	CASSLTSGGGPSRELFF	TGTGCCAGCAGCCTTACTAGCGGGGGGGGTCCGTCTCGGGAGCTGTTTTTT
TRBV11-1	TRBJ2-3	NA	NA	CASSLVDKSTDTQYF	TGTGCCAGCAGCTTAGTAGACAAAAGCACAGATACGCAGTATTTT
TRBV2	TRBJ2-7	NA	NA	CASSGALRGGEQYF	TGTGCCAGCAGTGGGGCTCTCCGAGGAGGAGAGCAGTACTTC
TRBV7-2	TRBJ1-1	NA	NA	CASSNDRMNTEAFF	TGTGCCAGCAGTAACGACAGGATGAACACTGAAGCTTTCTTT